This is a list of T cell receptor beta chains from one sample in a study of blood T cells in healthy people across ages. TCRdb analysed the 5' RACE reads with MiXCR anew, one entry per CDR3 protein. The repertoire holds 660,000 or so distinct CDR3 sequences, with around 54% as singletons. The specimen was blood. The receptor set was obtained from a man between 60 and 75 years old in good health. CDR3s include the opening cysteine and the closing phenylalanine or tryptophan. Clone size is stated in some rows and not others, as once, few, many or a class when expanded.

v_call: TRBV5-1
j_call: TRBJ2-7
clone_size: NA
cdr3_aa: CASSSDDPGLEQYF

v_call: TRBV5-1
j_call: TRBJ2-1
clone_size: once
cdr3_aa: CASGASGGDNEQFF

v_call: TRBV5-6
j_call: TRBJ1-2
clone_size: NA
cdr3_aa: CASSPMTPDGYGYTF

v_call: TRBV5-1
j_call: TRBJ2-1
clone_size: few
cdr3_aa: CASSLRPGTSGGANEQFF

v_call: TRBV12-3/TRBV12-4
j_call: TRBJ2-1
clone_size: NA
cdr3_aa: CASSLRAFSYNEQFF

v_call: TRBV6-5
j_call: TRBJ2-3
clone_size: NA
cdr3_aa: CASSYPGTDTQYF

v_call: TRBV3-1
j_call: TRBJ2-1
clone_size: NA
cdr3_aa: CASSQTPSGYNEQFF

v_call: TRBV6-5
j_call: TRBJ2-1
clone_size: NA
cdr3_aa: CASSAANEQFF

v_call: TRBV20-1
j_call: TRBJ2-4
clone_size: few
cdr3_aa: CSARVRGTGLNIQYF

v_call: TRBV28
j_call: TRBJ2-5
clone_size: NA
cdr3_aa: CASRRSTGLQSQETQYF

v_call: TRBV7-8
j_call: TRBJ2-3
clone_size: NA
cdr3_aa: CASSLALRGHTDTQYF

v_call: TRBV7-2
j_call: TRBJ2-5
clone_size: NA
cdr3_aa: CASSPSATHRETQYF

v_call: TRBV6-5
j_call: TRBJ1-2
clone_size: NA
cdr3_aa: CASSYSTMTGGGGYTF

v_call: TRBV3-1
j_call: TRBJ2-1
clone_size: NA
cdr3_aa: CASSRDSMENEQFF

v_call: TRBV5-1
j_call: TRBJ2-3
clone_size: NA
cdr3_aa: CASSRDLGDTQYF

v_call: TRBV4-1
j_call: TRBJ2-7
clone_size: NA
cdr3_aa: CASSQARGTGSYEQYF

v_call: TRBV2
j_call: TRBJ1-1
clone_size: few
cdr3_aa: CASTQQGAGTEAFF

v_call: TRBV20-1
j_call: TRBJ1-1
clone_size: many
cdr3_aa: CSARVSQHMNTEAFF

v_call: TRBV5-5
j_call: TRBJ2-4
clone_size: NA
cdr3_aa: CASSPDRYLAKNIQYF

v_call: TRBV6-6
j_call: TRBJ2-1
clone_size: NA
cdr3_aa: CASQPVGGSGFEQFF

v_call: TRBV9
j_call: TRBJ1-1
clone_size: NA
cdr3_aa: CASSQSGGRGTEAFF

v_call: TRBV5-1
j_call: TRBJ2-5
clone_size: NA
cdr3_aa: CASSQRAGTGTYGQYF

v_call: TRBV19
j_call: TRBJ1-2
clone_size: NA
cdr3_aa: CASSNPSDRANYGYTF

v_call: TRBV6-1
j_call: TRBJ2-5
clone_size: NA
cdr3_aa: CASSEAETQYF

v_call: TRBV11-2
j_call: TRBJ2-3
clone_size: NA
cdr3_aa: CASSFVRANTDTQYF

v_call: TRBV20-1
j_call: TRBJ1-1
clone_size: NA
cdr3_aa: CSARAHRAPMNTEAFF

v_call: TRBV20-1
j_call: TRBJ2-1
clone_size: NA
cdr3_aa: CSAPRTGNWNEQFF

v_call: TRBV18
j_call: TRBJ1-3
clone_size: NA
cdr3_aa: CASSPFDGSGNTIYF

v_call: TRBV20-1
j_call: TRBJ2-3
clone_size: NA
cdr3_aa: CSAGSSGGALNTQYF

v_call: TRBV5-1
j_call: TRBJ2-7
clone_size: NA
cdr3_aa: CASSLSGPPACEQYF

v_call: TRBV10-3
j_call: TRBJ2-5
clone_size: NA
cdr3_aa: CAISIAVGQETQYF

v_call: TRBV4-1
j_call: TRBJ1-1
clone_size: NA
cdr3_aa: CASRQHTNTEAFF

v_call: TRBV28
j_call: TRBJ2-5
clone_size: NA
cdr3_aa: CASSLNGAGYQETQYF

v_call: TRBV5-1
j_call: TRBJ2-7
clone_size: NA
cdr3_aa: CASSVRQASYEQYF

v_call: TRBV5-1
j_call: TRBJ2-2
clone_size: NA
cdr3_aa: CASSLAPVRDTGELFF

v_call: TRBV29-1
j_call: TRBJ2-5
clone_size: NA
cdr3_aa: CSVEGGAGYVQYF

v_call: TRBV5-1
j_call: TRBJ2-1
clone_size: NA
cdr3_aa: CASSSSGSRYNEQFF

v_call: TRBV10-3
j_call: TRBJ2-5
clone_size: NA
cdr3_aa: CAISESGPSWETQYF

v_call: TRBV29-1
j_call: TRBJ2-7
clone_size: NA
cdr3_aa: CSVVAGGDYEQYF

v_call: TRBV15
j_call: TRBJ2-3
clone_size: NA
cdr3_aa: CATSRDLRLAGGTDTQYF

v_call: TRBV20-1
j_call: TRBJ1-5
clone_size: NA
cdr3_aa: CSARADRARSQPQHF

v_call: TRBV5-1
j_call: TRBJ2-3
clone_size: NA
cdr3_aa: CASSLGSLAVRGDTQYF

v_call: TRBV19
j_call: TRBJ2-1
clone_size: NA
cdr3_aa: CASSIDSLSYNEQFF

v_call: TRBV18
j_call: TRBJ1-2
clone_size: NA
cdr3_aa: CASSPTGRGNYGYTF

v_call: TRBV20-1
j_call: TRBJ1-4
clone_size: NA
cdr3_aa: CSARDQRGGTNEKLFF

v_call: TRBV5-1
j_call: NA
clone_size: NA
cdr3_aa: CASSLDTDSYEQYF